This T cell receptor (beta chain) derives from a study of low-dose radiotherapy and immunotherapy resistance in tumors. Background on the study: The authors gave intravenous cyclophosphamide 200 mg/m2 every two weeks, one day before radiation and immunotherapy.

Time point indicated: after trial treatment. Noted treatment: LDRT plus nivolumab, ipilimumab, low-dose cyclophosphamide and aspirin (RACIN trial). The donors, trial participants, received nivolumab, ipilimumab, aspirin, low-dose cyclophosphamide and low-dose radiotherapy. As a condition of eligibility, patients had advanced solid tumors lacking tumor-infiltrating lymphocytes. Per germline, CDR1 LGHNA and CDR2 YNFKEQ. Trimming took 0 bases from V and 4 from J, leaving 12 bases between them. This CDR3 region has 15 residues. First-strand cDNA relied on TRAV- and TRBV-specific primers spanning alpha and beta chains. A constant-region primer paired with the V-primer adapter amplified TCRs over around 18 PCR cycles. TCRdb re-derived calls from the reads in MiXCR, one entry per CDR3 protein. The sample has around 100,000 distinct CDR3 sequences, 20% to 25% seen once. This clonotype was detected ten times or more.

This clonotype was obtained from a female donor with ovarian cancer. The rearrangement joins TRBV4-2 to TRBJ1-2; D is perhaps TRBD1 (5 bases). This specimen consisted of PBMCs, obtained after low-dose radiotherapy plus immunotherapy. The DNA of the CDR3 is TGTGCCAGCAGCCAAGATCTTACAGGATTCTATGGCTACACCTTC. This gives the protein CASSQDLTGFYGYTF.